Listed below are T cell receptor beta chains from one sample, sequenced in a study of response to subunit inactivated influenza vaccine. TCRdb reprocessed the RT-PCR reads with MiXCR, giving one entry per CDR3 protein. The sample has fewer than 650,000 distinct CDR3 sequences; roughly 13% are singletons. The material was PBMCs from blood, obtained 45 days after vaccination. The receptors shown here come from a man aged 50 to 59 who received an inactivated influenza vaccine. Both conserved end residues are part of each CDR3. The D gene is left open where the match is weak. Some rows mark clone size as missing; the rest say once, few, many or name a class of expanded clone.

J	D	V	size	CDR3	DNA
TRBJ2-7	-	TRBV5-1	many	CASSFFQGYEQYF	TGCGCCAGCAGCTTTTTCCAGGGGTACGAGCAGTACTTC
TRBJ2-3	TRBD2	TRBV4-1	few	CASSQGGGGDTQYF	TGCGCCAGCAGCCAAGGTGGGGGAGGGGATACGCAGTATTTT
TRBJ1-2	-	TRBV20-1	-	CSARDRYVYTF	TGCAGTGCTAGAGACAGATACGTCTACACCTTC
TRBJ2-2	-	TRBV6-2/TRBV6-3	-	CASSYQETAASGELFF	TGTGCCAGCAGTTACCAAGAGACAGCCGCGTCCGGGGAGCTGTTTTTT
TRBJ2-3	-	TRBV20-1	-	CSARGGLEADTQYF	TGCAGTGCTAGGGGGGGGCTCGAGGCAGATACGCAGTATTTT
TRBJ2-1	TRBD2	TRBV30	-	CAWIKVGLAGNEQFF	TGTGCCTGGATTAAGGTAGGACTAGCGGGAAATGAGCAGTTCTTC
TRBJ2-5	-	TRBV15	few	CATSRDPPSHQETQYF	TGTGCCACCAGCAGAGATCCCCCGAGTCACCAAGAGACCCAGTACTTC
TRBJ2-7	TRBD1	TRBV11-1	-	CASSYGKGGRGLSYEQYF	TGTGCCAGCAGCTACGGAAAGGGTGGCAGGGGGCTTTCCTACGAGCAGTACTTC
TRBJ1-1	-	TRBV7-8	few	CASSFFVNTEAFF	TGTGCCAGCAGCTTTTTCGTGAACACTGAAGCTTTCTTT
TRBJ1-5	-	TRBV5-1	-	CASSLGPRQMDQPQHF	TGCGCCAGCAGCTTAGGACCCCGGCAGATGGATCAGCCCCAGCATTTT
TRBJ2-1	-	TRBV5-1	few	CASSFMDHVGNEQFF	TGCGCCAGCAGCTTTATGGACCATGTGGGCAATGAGCAGTTCTTC
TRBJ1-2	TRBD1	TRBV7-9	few	CASSSEGAYYGYTF	TGTGCCAGCAGCTCAGAGGGGGCGTACTATGGCTACACCTTC
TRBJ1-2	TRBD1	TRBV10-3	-	CAISETGDYGYTF	TGTGCCATCAGTGAGACAGGGGACTATGGCTACACCTTC
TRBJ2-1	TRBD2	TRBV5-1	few	CASSLIEGGRQFF	TGCGCCAGCAGCTTGATTGAGGGAGGGAGGCAGTTCTTC
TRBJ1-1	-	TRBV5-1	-	CASSPGLLNTEAFF	TGCGCCAGCAGCCCGGGACTGTTGAACACTGAAGCTTTCTTT
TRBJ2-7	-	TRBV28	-	CASSFQGLGWGEQYF	TGTGCCAGCAGTTTTCAGGGCCTGGGCTGGGGCGAGCAGTACTTC
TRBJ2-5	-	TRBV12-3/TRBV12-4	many	CASTETDQETQYF	TGTGCCAGCACCGAGACGGACCAAGAGACCCAGTACTTC
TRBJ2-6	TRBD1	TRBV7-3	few	CASSTPAGTGAGANVLTF	TGTGCCAGCAGCACACCAGCCGGGACAGGGGCTGGGGCCAACGTCCTGACTTTC
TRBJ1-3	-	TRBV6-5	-	CASSYSLTGGNTIYF	TGTGCCAGCAGTTACTCTTTAACTGGAGGAAACACCATATATTTT
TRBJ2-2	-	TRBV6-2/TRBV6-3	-	CASSYDLLGAGELFF	TGTGCCAGCAGTTACGACCTTTTAGGGGCCGGGGAGCTGTTTTTT
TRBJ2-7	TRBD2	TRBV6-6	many	CASSYGLAQEQYF	TGTGCCAGCAGTTACGGACTAGCTCAAGAGCAGTACTTC
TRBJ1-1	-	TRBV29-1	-	CSVEIGQNTEAFF	TGCAGCGTTGAAATAGGACAGAACACTGAAGCTTTCTTT
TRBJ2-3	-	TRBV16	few	CASSQSLTATNTDTQYF	TGTGCCAGCAGCCAATCTCTCACCGCGACGAACACAGATACGCAGTATTTT
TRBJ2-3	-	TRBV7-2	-	CASSSAIIRAKTDTQYF	TGTGCCAGCAGCTCCGCTATCATCAGGGCAAAAACAGATACGCAGTATTTT
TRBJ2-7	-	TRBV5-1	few	CASSLESSAVYEQYF	TGCGCCAGCAGCTTGGAGTCTAGCGCAGTCTACGAGCAGTACTTC
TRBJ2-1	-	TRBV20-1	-	CSVEQGENSGEVYNEQFF	TGCAGTGTAGAACAGGGGGAGAATAGCGGGGAGGTCTACAATGAGCAGTTCTTC
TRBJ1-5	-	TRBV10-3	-	CAISRSERYPQHF	TGTGCCATCAGCAGGTCAGAACGCTACCCCCAGCATTTT
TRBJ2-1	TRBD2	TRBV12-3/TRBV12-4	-	CASSLARTSGSPYNEQFF	TGTGCCAGCAGTTTAGCGCGAACTAGCGGGAGCCCCTACAATGAGCAGTTCTTC
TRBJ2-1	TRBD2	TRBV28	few	CASNTISGGVVNGEQFF	TGTGCCAGCAATACAATTAGCGGGGGGGTCGTGAATGGCGAGCAGTTCTTC
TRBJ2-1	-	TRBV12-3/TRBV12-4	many	CASSLEFPGANNEQFF	TGTGCCAGCAGTTTGGAGTTCCCAGGGGCCAACAATGAGCAGTTCTTC
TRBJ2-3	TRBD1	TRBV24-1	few	CATSDPDRGYTDTQYF	TGTGCCACCAGTGATCCGGACAGGGGGTACACAGATACGCAGTATTTT
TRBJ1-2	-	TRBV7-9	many	CASSLDTNYGYTF	TGTGCCAGCAGCTTAGACACTAACTATGGCTACACCTTC
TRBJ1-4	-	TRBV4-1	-	CASSREVSSREKLFF	TGCGCCAGCAGCCGAGAAGTGTCCAGCAGGGAAAAACTGTTTTTT
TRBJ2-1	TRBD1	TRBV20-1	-	CSAWTGGYNEQFF	TGCAGTGCCTGGACAGGGGGCTACAATGAGCAGTTCTTC
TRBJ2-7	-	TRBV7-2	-	CASSHGRGASSYEQYF	TGTGCCAGCAGCCACGGCCGGGGGGCTAGTTCCTACGAGCAGTACTTC
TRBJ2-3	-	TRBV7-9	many	CASSPTTDTQYF	TGTGCCAGCAGCCCCACCACAGATACGCAGTATTTT
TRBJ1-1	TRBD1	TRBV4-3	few	CASSQDLGQGTRGTEAFF	TGCGCCAGCAGCCAAGATCTCGGACAGGGTACCCGGGGCACTGAAGCTTTCTTT
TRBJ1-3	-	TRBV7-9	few	CASSRGEASSGNTIYF	TGTGCCAGCAGCCGCGGCGAGGCCAGCTCTGGAAACACCATATATTTT
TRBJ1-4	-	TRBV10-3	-	CAISESPDSSEKLFF	TGTGCCATCAGTGAGTCACCAGACTCGAGTGAAAAACTGTTTTTT
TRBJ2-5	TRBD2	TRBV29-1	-	CSVAFSIRGEETQYF	TGCAGCGTCGCTTTCTCAATCCGGGGGGAAGAGACCCAGTACTTC
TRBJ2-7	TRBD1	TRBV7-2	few	CASSVGQGRNEQYF	TGTGCCAGCAGCGTGGGACAGGGGAGAAACGAGCAGTACTTC
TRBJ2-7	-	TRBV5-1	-	CASSLFAGQLDEQYF	TGCGCCAGCAGCTTGTTTGCGGGACAGCTTGACGAGCAGTACTTC
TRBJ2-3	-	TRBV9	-	CASSVEGERVTQYF	TGTGCCAGCAGCGTAGAAGGGGAGAGGGTTACGCAGTATTTT
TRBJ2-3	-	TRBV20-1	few	CSARDPGLSTDTQYF	TGCAGTGCTAGAGACCCGGGACTGAGCACAGATACGCAGTATTTT
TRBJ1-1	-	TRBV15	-	CATRLDSYTEAFF	TGTGCCACCAGGTTGGACAGCTACACTGAAGCTTTCTTT